This T cell receptor beta chain was observed in a study of cytotoxic CD8 clonotypes in ibrutinib-treated CLL. To note about this clone: Antigen unknown.

General study points: Sustained-remission and progressing patients were not sampled at matched times. Among the clonotypes, public ones were uncommon and contracted or held stable on treatment. Ibrutinib response saw clonality rise, and progression saw it return toward baseline.

Using immunoSEQ multiplex PCR, the repertoire was profiled, and TCRdb retains in-frame clones only, with some absent. In the table there are 5,500 to 7,500 clones, 65% to 75% of which are singletons. The CDR3 totals 16 residues. The origin of this receptor is a human donor with chronic lymphocytic leukemia. This specimen consisted of PBMCs, obtained before ibrutinib treatment. The chain has TRBV1 and TRBJ2-1. TRBV1 is a pseudogene. CDR3 DNA: TGCACCAGCAGCATCGGGACCATAACTACCTCCAATGAGCAGTTCTTC. This translates into CTSSIGTITTSNEQFF.